One and the same sample provided the 21 T cell receptor beta chains below, sequenced in a study of CD8 T cells in ankylosing spondylitis (dated by TCRdb to the late 2010s). The library was prepared using 5' RACE. Sequencing was performed on an Illumina HiSeq 2500. In-frame beta chains were kept once TCRdb had trimmed the public reads at Q25 with fastp and called clones with MiXCR. Duplicate CDR3 protein sequences are folded into a single record with the most common DNA and genes. This sample has 150,000 or so distinct CDR3 sequences in its table, and roughly 12% of those were observed once. The ten largest clones take up about 29% of the sample. The sequencing sample was made of blood, either unsorted or a sorted T cell fraction (not recorded which). All receptors derive from a male donor with ankylosing spondylitis or in good health (not recorded which).

This clonotype was observed a few times. DNA for the CDR3: TGTGCCAGCAGCTCAACAGGGGACCCCTACAATGAGCAGTTCTTC. This codes for CASSSTGDPYNEQFF. V usage is TRBV5-5 and J usage is TRBJ2-1; 7 bases are a match to TRBD1. The length of the CDR3 is 15 residues. The germline gives CDR1 SGHKS, CDR2 YYEKEE (reference sequence). J lost 2 bases, V lost 3 bases, and 5 bases had no gene match.

This clonotype occurred many times. This chain joins TRBV4-1 and TRBJ1-1, with TRBD1 identical over 8 bases. The CDR3 is 15 residues long. V lost 1 base and J lost 5; bases outside the gene matches: 6. In germline, CDR1 is MGHRA, CDR2 YSYEKL. CDR3 in DNA: TGCGCCAGCAGCCAAGGCCAGGGGGCTAGGACTGAAGCTTTCTTT. This gives the protein CASSQGQGARTEAFF.

This clonotype was seen many times. This rearrangement joins TRBV20-1 to TRBJ2-7; possibly TRBD1 for D (6 bases). Trimming left V 5 bases short and J 2 bases short, with 13 bases between. Germline V gene sequence: CDR1 DFQATT, CDR2 SNEGSKA (reference sequence). CDR3 size: 13 residues. The CDR3, as DNA: TGCAGTGCTGCCCCGGCAGGGGCCTACGAGCAGTACTTC. It specifies CSAAPAGAYEQYF.

There are many counts of this clonotype. The genes are TRBV21-1 and TRBJ2-7; TRBD2, the table's D call, was not compared with the DNA. TRBV21-1 is classified as a pseudogene. CDR3 length equals 17 residues. CDR3 region: CASSGRTSGGPTYEQYF. CDR3 coding DNA: TGTGCCAGCAGCGGGCGGACTAGCGGGGGGCCTACCTACGAGCAGTACTTC.

Remarks on this clonotype: A read error is possible here, since a much larger clone lies one base away. The chain couples TRBV5-5 to TRBJ1-1, with D possibly TRBD1 on 5 matching bases. Germline V lookup: CDR1 SGHKS, CDR2 YYEKEE (reference sequence). Trimming left V 2 bases short and J 2 bases short, with 16 bases between. The CDR3 runs to 16 residues. CDR3 sequence (DNA): TGTGCCAGCAGCTTTCCTCCAGGGCTACATAACACTGAAGCTTTCTTT. Its translation is CASSFPPGLHNTEAFF. Using reference TRBV5-5 and TRBJ1-1 for the parts outside the CDR3, the full variable domain is DAGVTQSPTHLIKTRGQQVTLRCSPISGHKSVSWYQQVLGQGPQFIFQYYEKEERGRGNFPDRFSARQFPNYSSELNVNALLLGDSALYLCASSFPPGLHNTEAFFGQGTRLTVV.

This clonotype was detected ten times or more. The CDR3 DNA reads as TGTGCCAGCTCGCCTAGCGGGAGGAAAGAGGAGACCCAGTACTTC. This sequence encodes CASSPSGRKEETQYF. J is TRBJ2-5 and V is TRBV18; 11 bases align to TRBD2. Germline V CDR1 and CDR2: KGHSH, LQKENI. This CDR3 comprises 15 residues. The V and J ends lost 6 bases and 5 bases, in that order; junction bases with no gene match: 8.

In its sample, this clonotype was seen a few times. The chain recombines TRBV11-1 with TRBJ2-3; 9 nucleotides match TRBD2. Germline V CDR1 and CDR2: SGHAT, FQDESV (reference sequence). The CDR3 loop spans 19 amino acids. Unmatched junction bases numbered 13, after V lost 1 base and J lost 2 bases. CDR3 nucleotide sequence: TGTGCCAGCAGCTTAGAGAGGCGGGAGGGCCCGTTCAACACAGATACGCAGTATTTT. Translating it yields CASSLERREGPFNTDTQYF.

This clonotype appeared many times. The chain recombines TRBV5-1 with TRBJ1-1, with no clear D. V lost 2 bases and J lost 1, with 6 bases in between. The CDR3 runs 13 residues. Germline V lookup: CDR1 SGHRS, CDR2 YFSETQ. The CDR3 bases are TGCGCCAGCAGCTTAACGGGGAACACTGAAGCTTTCTTT. Encoded protein: CASSLTGNTEAFF.

This clonotype was counted between two and nine times. The chain is built from TRBV5-1 and TRBJ1-1; D ambiguous. Germline CDR1 is SGHRS and CDR2 is YFSETQ. The CDR3 covers 14 residues. Trimming removed 0 bases from V and 0 bases from J, with 6 bases in between. This CDR3 is CASSLGPMNTEAFF. The DNA for the CDR3 is TGCGCCAGCAGCTTGGGACCGATGAACACTGAAGCTTTCTTT. The full variable domain, rest sourced from reference TRBV5-1 and TRBJ1-1, is KAGVTQTPRYLIKTRGQQVTLSCSPISGHRSVSWYQQTPGQGLQFLFEYFSETQRNKGNFPGRFSGRQFSNSRSEMNVSTLELGDSALYLCASSLGPMNTEAFFGQGTRLTVV.

In this sample, this clonotype turned up many times. In nucleotides, the CDR3 is TGTGCCAGCTTCCGCCAGCTCGTCCCCTACGAGCAGTACTTC. Translation: CASFRQLVPYEQYF. This chain links TRBV6-1 with TRBJ2-7; no clear D. CDR3 length: 14 residues. Germline V lookup: CDR1 MNHNS, CDR2 SASEGT. V was trimmed by 8 bases and J by 2 bases, leaving 16 bases between them.

The CDR3 reads CSARGPGTGYNEQFF. For the CDR3, the DNA is TGCAGTGCTAGAGGTCCCGGGACTGGGTACAATGAGCAGTTCTTC. The chain joins TRBV20-1 to TRBJ2-1, with TRBD2 as a possible D gene (6 bases). CDR3 length equals 15 residues. Germline V gene data show CDR1 as DFQATT and CDR2 as SNEGSKA (reference sequence). V was trimmed by 1 base and J by 4 bases, leaving 14 bases between them.

This clonotype has ten or more counts. V gene TRBV5-1 combines with J gene TRBJ1-4; D ambiguous. Trimming took 4 bases from V and 6 from J, leaving 22 bases between them. Germline V gene lookup returns CDR1 SGHRS and CDR2 YFSETQ. The CDR3 contains 17 residues. The chain's CDR3 is CASSPRGSGSSDEKLFF. The CDR3 DNA reads TGCGCCAGCAGCCCCCGTGGTAGCGGGAGTTCAGATGAAAAACTGTTTTTT.

This clonotype was counted only a few times. The V gene is TRBV4-2, the J gene TRBJ2-2; the match to TRBD2 covers 11 bases. Germline loops: CDR1 LGHNA, CDR2 YNFKEQ. This CDR3 has 16 amino acids. With 4 bases clipped from V and 5 bases from J, the junction kept 6 bases outside the gene matches. CDR3 in DNA: TGTGCCAGCAGCCCAATAGCGGGAGGGTTTACCGGGGAGCTGTTTTTT. As protein: CASSPIAGGFTGELFF.

This clonotype turned up a few times. A read error is possible here, since a much larger clone lies one base away. This sequence joins TRBV6-5 and TRBJ2-1; D is uncertain. Germline V CDR1 and CDR2: MNHEY, SVGAGI. Between the trimmed V and J ends, which lost 0 bases and 5 bases, there was a span of 5 bases. The CDR3 has 13 residues. The CDR3 reads CASSYSLDNEQFF. CDR3 bases: TGTGCCAGCAGTTACTCATTGGACAATGAGCAGTTCTTC.

Ten or more counts support this clonotype. V usage is TRBV20-1 and J usage is TRBJ2-1, with D perhaps TRBD2 (5 bases). The CDR3 spans 14 residues. Trimming stripped 6 bases from V and 5 bases from J, with 17 bases between. The germline V gene encodes CDR1 DFQATT and CDR2 SNEGSKA (reference sequence). DNA for the CDR3: TGCAGTGCCCCGTGGCCCGGGATCCACAATGAGCAGTTCTTC. Translating gives CSAPWPGIHNEQFF.

This clonotype came up many times. This sequence joins TRBV28 and TRBJ2-4; 7 nucleotides match TRBD1. V shed 3 bases and J 6 bases; nucleotides not matched to a gene: 2. This CDR3 has 13 residues. The germline CDR1 and CDR2 sequences are MDHEN and SYDVKM. CDR3 nucleotide sequence: TGTGCCAGCAGTTTTAGACAGGGAAACATTCAGTACTTC. Its translation is CASSFRQGNIQYF.

This clonotype was counted between two and nine times. The rearrangement uses TRBV12-5 and TRBJ2-7, with TRBD2 as a possible D gene (6 bases). V shed 4 bases and J shed 1 base, with 8 bases lying between them. This CDR3 region has 13 residues. Germline V gene sequence: CDR1 LGHNT, CDR2 FRNRAP. This CDR3 reads CASGSGGSYEQYF. The CDR3 DNA reads TGTGCTAGTGGTTCCGGAGGGTCCTACGAGCAGTACTTC.

This clonotype was detected ten times or more. The DNA for the CDR3 is TGCGCCAGCAGCTTGGATGGCGGATCCTATGGCTACACCTTC. Encoded protein: CASSLDGGSYGYTF. The chain recombines TRBV5-1 with TRBJ1-2; D is ambiguous. There are 14 residues in the CDR3. Germline V gives CDR1 SGHRS, CDR2 YFSETQ. V was cut by 0 bases and J by 4 bases, with 10 bases left in between.

Many counts were recorded for this clonotype. This sequence joins TRBV28 and TRBJ1-2, with unresolved D. V was pared by 4 bases and J by 7 bases, with 10 bases between. This CDR3 is 12 amino acids long. CDR1 and CDR2 (germline): MDHEN, SYDVKM. DNA of the CDR3: TGTGCCAGCAGTTCGACCGAGACTGGCTACACCTTC. It is translated as CASSSTETGYTF.

V and J are TRBV7-2 and TRBJ2-5, with 9 bases matching TRBD2. The CDR3 spans 16 residues. Trimming cost V 3 bases and J 5 bases; bases outside gene matches: 10. CDR1 SGHTA and CDR2 FQGNSA come from the germline V gene. The CDR3 sequence is CASSFHRAGGEETQYF. CDR3 DNA sequence: TGTGCCAGCAGCTTTCATAGAGCGGGGGGCGAGGAGACCCAGTACTTC. The variable domain in full, completed from reference TRBV7-2 and TRBJ2-5, reads GAGVSQSPSNKVTEKGKDVELRCDPISGHTALYWYRQSLGQGLEFLIYFQGNSAPDKSGLPSDRFSAERTGGSVSTLTIQRTQQEDSAVYLCASSFHRAGGEETQYFGPGTRLLVL.

This clonotype was picked up many times. V usage is TRBV5-1 and J usage is TRBJ2-1, with D possibly TRBD2 on 6 matching bases. The CDR3 covers 18 residues. V was cut by 4 bases and J by 4 bases, with 24 bases left in between. CDR1 and CDR2 (germline): SGHRS, YFSETQ. CDR3 nucleotides: TGCGCCAGCAGCCCGGGGCCCCCTGGACTAAACCAGTACAATGAGCAGTTCTTC. Translating it yields CASSPGPPGLNQYNEQFF.